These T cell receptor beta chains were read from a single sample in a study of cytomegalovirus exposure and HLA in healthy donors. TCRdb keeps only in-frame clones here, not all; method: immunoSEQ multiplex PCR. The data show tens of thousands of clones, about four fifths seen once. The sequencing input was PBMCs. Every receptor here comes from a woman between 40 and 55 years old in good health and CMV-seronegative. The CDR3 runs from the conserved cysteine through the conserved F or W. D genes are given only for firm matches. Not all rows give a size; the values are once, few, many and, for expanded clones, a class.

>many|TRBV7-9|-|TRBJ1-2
TGTGCCAGCAGCTTAGCGCGGACAGAGGTCTATGGCTACACCTTC
CASSLARTEVYGYTF
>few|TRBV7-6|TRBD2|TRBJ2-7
TGTGCCAGCAGCTTACGAGTAGCGGGAGGTTCCTCGTCCTCTCTCTCCTACGAGCAGTACTTC
CASSLRVAGGSSSSLSYEQYF
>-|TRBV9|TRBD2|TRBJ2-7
TGTGCCAGCAGCGTCTCTAGCGGGAAGGCTTCCTACGAGCAGTACTTC
CASSVSSGKASYEQYF
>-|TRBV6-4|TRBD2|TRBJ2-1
TGTGCCAGCAGGAACTCGGGAGGGGGGGAGCAGTTCTTC
CASRNSGGGEQFF
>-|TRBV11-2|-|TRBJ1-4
TGTGCCAGCAGCTTAGGTCAGGGTGCGCCTGAAACGTTGTTTTTT
CASSLGQGAPETLFF
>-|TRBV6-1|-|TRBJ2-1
TGTGCCAGCAGTGAAATGGCTTATGAGCAGTTCTTC
CASSEMAYEQFF
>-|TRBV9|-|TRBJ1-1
TGTGCCAGCAGCAAAGGGGGGGAGATAGGGAACACTGAAGCTTTCTTT
CASSKGGEIGNTEAFF
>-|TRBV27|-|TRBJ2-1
TGTGCCAGCAGTTTTCAGGGAATGGGAGGCTACAATGAGCAGTTCTTC
CASSFQGMGGYNEQFF
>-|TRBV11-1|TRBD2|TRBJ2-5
TGTGCCAGCAGCCCCCGACTAGCGGGAGAAGAGACCCAGTACTTC
CASSPRLAGEETQYF
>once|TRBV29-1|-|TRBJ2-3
TGCAGCGTTGAGCTCGGGGGAGATACGCAGTATTTT
CSVELGGDTQYF
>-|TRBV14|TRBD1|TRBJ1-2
TGTGCCAGCAGCCGGCAGGGACAGGGAGGCTATGGCTACACCTTC
CASSRQGQGGYGYTF
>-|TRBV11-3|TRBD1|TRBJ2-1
TGTGCCAGCAGCTCACATACAGGGGTCTCCTACAATGAGCAGTTCTTC
CASSSHTGVSYNEQFF
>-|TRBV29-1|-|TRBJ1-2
TGCAGCGTTGTAGACAGGAACTATGGCTACACCTTC
CSVVDRNYGYTF
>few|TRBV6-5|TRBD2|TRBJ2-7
TGTGCCAGCAGTTACTCGGGTAGCGGGAGTCCCAACGAGCAGTACTTC
CASSYSGSGSPNEQYF
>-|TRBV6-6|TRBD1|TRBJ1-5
TGTGCCAGCAGTGCCGACAGGGAGGCAGATCAGCCCCAGCATTTT
CASSADREADQPQHF
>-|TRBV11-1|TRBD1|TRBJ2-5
TGTGCCAGCAGCTTGTCGACAGGGCGCGGGGAGACCCAGTACTTC
CASSLSTGRGETQYF
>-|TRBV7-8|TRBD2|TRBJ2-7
TGTGCCAGCAGCTTGGGACTAGCGGCCACCTACGAGCAGTACTTC
CASSLGLAATYEQYF
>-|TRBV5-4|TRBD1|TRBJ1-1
TGTGCCAGCAGCGTATACAGGGGGGGCGATGAAGCTTTCTTT
CASSVYRGGDEAFF
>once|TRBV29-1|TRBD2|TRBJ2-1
TGCAGCGGAGCGTTGCTGGGACTAGCGGGAGGTGAGCAGTTCTTC
CSGALLGLAGGEQFF
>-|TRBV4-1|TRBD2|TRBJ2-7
TGCGCCAGCAGCCAAGAACTAGCGGGTGTCGCTCCCTACGAGCAGTACTTC
CASSQELAGVAPYEQYF
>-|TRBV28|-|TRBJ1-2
TGTGCCAGCAGTGTACAGGGCCTTTATGGCTACACCTTC
CASSVQGLYGYTF
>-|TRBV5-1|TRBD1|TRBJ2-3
TGCGCCAGCCTACCCGCAGGGGGCGCAGATACGCAGTATTTT
CASLPAGGADTQYF
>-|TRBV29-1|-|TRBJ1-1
TGCAGCGTTGAAGAGGGCAGCCTTGGGGCTTTCTTT
CSVEEGSLGAFF
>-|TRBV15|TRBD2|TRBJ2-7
TGTGCCACCAGCCCGGGGGGGGTCGAGCAGTACTTC
CATSPGGVEQYF
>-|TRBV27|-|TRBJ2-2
TGTGCCAGCAGTTTTTCGGTCGGGGAGCGAACCGGGGAGCTGTTTTTT
CASSFSVGERTGELFF
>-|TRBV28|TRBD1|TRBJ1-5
TGTGCCAGCAGATTACAGGGGGATAGCAATCAGCCCCAGCATTTT
CASRLQGDSNQPQHF
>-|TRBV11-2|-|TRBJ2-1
TGTGCCAGCAGCCGGACGCAGGGGTTAGACGCCTACAATGAGCAGTTCTTC
CASSRTQGLDAYNEQFF
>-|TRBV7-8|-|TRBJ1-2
TGTGCCAGCAGCTTAGCAGGAGAAGGCTACACCTTC
CASSLAGEGYTF
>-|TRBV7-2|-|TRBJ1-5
TGTGCCAGCAGCCAAGACAGCCTAGATCTGCCCCAGCATTTT
CASSQDSLDLPQHF
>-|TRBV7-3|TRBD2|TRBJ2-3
TGTGCCAGCAGCCGACTAGCGGGAGAGTTAGGTACGCAGTATTTT
CASSRLAGELGTQYF
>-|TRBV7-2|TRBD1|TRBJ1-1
TGTGCCAGCAGCCGACACCAGGGGGCGGCTTTCTTT
CASSRHQGAAFF
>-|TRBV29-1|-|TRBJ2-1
TGCAGCGTCGGACTCAATGAGCAGTTCTTC
CSVGLNEQFF
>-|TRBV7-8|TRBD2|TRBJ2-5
TGTGCCAGCAGCGATCGCGGAGGGCTAGCGGGGAGGGCCCAAGAGACCCAGTACTTC
CASSDRGGLAGRAQETQYF